This TCR beta chain was observed in a study of breast tumors, draining lymph nodes, adjacent tissues. Breast cancer patients provided tissue from their axillary draining lymph nodes. Germline-derived CDR1 and CDR2 are DFQATT and SNEGSKA (reference sequence). The CDR3 is 12 amino acids. V was trimmed by 6 bases and J by 3 bases, leaving 12 bases between them. TCRdb ran MiXCR on the multiplex PCR reads and lists one entry per CDR3 protein. The sample includes around 230,000 distinct CDR3 sequences, approximately 36% of them seen just once. Concerning this clonotype itself: What it binds is not known. The conserved phenylalanine or tryptophan is not found at the CDR3 terminus, so this likely reflects a read error.

General study points: Findings are consistent with lymph node origin and intratumoral expansion of most tumor T cells. Tumors had less TCR diversity than lymph nodes, more than nontumor tissue. Luminal-like breast cancer showed significantly higher tumor–nontumor repertoire similarity than basal-like.

The rearrangement links TRBV20-1 to TRBJ2-7; D gene uncertain. This TCR was sampled from a female donor with breast cancer. Some clones in this sample may be carry-over from other donors' samples. Sequencing used axillary lymph node tissue. The CDR3 here is CSAEPGNYEQYL. The CDR3, as DNA: TGCAGTGCCGAGCCAGGTAACTACGAGCAGTACCTC.